This T cell receptor (beta chain) was sequenced in a study of immune heterogeneity within non-small cell lung tumors. TCRs were amplified from 450 to 700 ng gDNA of bulk tumor per sample. Surgical sampling yielded several biopsies per primary tumor (spaced far apart). Curative surgical treatment was performed in patients who had newly diagnosed, untreated non-small cell lung cancer. All donors had received a new diagnosis of non-small cell lung cancer and were undergoing surgery with curative intent. This clonotype is medium-sized within its sample. Its cognate antigen is unknown. It was with 32 V and 13 J primers that multiplex PCR amplified TCR beta CDR3. TCRdb redid the calling of the multiplex PCR reads with MiXCR, one entry per CDR3 protein. Among about 4,300 distinct CDR3 sequences, approximately 25% were seen once, and the ten largest hold approximately 9.8%. The CDR3 runs 17 residues. V was clipped by 0 bases and J by 1 base, with 16 bases between them. Germline V lookup: CDR1 SGHRS, CDR2 YFSETQ.

Study-level findings and limits: A significant, moderate positive correlation (R around 0.35) linked local T-cell clonality and tumor mutational burden. While identical dominant CDR3 beta clonotypes recurred across tumor sites within a patient, high-frequency clones unique to individual sites also appeared. The repertoire of each individual patient held high-frequency T-cell receptor beta clonotypes that were largely distinct from those of other patients.

The V and J genes are TRBV5-1 and TRBJ1-2; maybe TRBD1 (5 bases). The source is a man between 50 and 59 years old with non-small cell lung cancer. The specimen was lung tumor tissue. The CDR3 nucleotides read TGCGCCAGCAGCTTGGCCCTCGGGACCCAGGATAACTATGGCTACACCTTC. Translated: CASSLALGTQDNYGYTF. Filled out from reference TRBV5-1 and TRBJ1-2, the complete variable domain reads KAGVTQTPRYLIKTRGQQVTLSCSPISGHRSVSWYQQTPGQGLQFLFEYFSETQRNKGNFPGRFSGRQFSNSRSEMNVSTLELGDSALYLCASSLALGTQDNYGYTFGSGTRLTVV.